This TCR beta chain was retrieved from a study of T-cell memory formation after mild COVID-19. Study conclusions and caveats: Whether second-wave clones peaking at day 37 were SARS-CoV-2 specific went unconfirmed. CM and EM subsets held most contracting CD4+ clones; EMRA held CD8+ ones.

V trimming: 6 bases; J trimming: 3 bases; junction bases outside the gene matches: 4. CDR3 length equals 14 residues. Per germline, CDR1 SGHRS and CDR2 YFSETQ. This clonotype was counted only a few times. Its antigen is not known. Researchers used 5'RACE with constant-segment primers to make TCR alpha and TCR beta cDNA libraries that carry sample barcodes and UMIs. TCRdb reanalysed the 5' RACE reads using MiXCR and keeps one entry per CDR3 protein. Here the sample spans 350,000 to 550,000 distinct CDR3 sequences, approximately 18% being singletons. V usage is TRBV5-1 and J usage is TRBJ2-3, with 10 bases lining up with TRBD1. The source of this sequence is a man between 18 and 35 years old who had mild COVID-19 (a few samples of this study predate the infection). Cell type and time point are not known. Sequenced: PBMCs or a T cell subset sorted from them (not recorded which). CDR3 sequence reads: CASTPGQGTDTQYF. In DNA, the CDR3 is TGCGCCAGCACCCCGGGACAGGGGACAGATACGCAGTATTTT.